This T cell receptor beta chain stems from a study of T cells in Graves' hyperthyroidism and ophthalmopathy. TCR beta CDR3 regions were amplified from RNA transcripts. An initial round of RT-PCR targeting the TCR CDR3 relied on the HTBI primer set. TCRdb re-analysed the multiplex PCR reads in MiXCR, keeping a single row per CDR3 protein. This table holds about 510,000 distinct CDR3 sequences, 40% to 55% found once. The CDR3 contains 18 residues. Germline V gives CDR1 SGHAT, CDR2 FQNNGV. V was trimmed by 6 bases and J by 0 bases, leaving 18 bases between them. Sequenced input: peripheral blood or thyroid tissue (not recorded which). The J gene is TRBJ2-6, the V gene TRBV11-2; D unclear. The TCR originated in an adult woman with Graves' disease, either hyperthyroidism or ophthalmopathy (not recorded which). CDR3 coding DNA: TGTGCCAGCAGTTCCGGGTACAGTAGATACTCTGGGGCCAACGTCCTGACTTTC. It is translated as CASSSGYSRYSGANVLTF. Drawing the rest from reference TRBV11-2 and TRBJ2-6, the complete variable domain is EAGVAQSPRYKIIEKRQSVAFWCNPISGHATLYWYQQILGQGPKLLIQFQNNGVVDDSQLPKDRFSAERLKGVDSTLKIQPAKLEDSAVYLCASSSGYSRYSGANVLTFGAGSRLTVL.